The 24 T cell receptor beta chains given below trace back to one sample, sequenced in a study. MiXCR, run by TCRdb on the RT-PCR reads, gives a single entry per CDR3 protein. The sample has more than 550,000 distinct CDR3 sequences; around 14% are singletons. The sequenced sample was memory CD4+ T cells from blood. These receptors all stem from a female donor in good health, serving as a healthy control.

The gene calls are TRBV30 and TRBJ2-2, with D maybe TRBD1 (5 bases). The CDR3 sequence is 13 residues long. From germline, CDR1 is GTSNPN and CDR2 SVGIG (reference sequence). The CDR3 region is CAMDPQGTGELFF. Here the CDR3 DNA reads TGTGCTATGGATCCCCAGGGCACCGGGGAGCTGTTTTTT. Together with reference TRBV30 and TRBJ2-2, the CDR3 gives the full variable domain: SQTIHQWPATLVQPVGSPLSLECTVEGTSNPNLYWYRQAAGRGLQLLFYSVGIGQISSEVPQNLSASRPQDRQFILSSKKLLLSDSGFYLCAMDPQGTGELFFGEGSRLTVL.

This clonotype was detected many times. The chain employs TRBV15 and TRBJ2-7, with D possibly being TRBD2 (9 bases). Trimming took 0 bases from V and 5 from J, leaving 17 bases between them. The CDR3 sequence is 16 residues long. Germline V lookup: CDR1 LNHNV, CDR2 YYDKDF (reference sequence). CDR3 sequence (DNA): TGTGCCACCAGCAGAGATCTTAGCGGGGGACAGGACGAGCAGTACTTC. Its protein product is CATSRDLSGGQDEQYF.

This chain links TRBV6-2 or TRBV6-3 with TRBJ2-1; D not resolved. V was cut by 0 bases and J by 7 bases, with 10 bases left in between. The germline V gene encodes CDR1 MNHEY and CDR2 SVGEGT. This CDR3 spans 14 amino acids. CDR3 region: CASSYSSTVNEQFF. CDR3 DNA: TGTGCCAGCAGTTACTCGAGCACAGTTAATGAGCAGTTCTTC.

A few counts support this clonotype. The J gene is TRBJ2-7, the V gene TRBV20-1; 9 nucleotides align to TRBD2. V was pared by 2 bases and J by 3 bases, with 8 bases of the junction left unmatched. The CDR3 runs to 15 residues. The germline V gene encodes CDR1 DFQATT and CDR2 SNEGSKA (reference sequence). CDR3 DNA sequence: TGCAGTGCTAGACCCCCTAGCGGGGTAAACTACGAGCAGTACTTC. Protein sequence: CSARPPSGVNYEQYF.

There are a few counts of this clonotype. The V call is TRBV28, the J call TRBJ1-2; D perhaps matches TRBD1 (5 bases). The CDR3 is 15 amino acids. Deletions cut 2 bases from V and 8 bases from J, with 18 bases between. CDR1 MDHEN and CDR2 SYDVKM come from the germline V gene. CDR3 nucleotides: TGTGCCAGCAGTTTAGGGGCGGGCCAATCCCGGGGCTACACCTTC. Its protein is CASSLGAGQSRGYTF.

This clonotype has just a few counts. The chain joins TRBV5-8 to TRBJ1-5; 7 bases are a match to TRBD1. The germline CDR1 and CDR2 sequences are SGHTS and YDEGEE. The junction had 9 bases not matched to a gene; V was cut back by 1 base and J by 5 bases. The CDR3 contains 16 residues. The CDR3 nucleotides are TGTGCCAGCAGCTTGCGCAACAGGGGCTCTGATCAGCCCCAGCATTTT. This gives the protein CASSLRNRGSDQPQHF.

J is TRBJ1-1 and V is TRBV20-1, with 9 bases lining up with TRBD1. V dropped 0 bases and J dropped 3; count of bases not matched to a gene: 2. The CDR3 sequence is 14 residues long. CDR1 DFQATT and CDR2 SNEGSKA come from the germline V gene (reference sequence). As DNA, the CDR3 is TGCAGTGCTAGAGACGGACAGGGGCACACTGAAGCTTTCTTT. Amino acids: CSARDGQGHTEAFF.

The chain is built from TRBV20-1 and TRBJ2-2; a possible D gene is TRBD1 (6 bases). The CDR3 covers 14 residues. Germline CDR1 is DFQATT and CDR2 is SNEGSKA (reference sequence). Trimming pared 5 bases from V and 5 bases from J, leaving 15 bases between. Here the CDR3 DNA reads TGCAGTGCTGAACTTGGACAGCTTACCGGGGAGCTGTTTTTT. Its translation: CSAELGQLTGELFF.

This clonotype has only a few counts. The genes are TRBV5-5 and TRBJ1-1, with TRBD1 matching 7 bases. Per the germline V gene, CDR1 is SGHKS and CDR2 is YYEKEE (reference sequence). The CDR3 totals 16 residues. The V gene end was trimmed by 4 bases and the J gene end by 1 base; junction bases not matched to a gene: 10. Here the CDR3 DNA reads TGTGCCAGCAGCCCAGATCGGACAGGTTCGAACACTGAAGCTTTCTTT. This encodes CASSPDRTGSNTEAFF.

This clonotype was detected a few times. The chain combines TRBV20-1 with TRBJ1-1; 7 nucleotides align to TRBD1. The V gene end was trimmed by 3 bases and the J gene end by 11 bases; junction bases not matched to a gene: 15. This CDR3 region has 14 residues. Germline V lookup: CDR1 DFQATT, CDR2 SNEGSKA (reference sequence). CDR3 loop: CSASDGGQGVGAFF. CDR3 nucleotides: TGCAGTGCTAGCGATGGGGGGCAGGGGGTCGGGGCTTTCTTT.

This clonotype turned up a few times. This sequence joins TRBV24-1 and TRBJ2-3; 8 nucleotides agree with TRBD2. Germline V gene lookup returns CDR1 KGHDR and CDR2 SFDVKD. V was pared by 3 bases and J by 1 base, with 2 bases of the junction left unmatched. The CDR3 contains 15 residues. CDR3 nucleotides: TGTGCCACCAGTGATGGGACTAGGGGCACAGATACGCAGTATTTT. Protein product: CATSDGTRGTDTQYF.

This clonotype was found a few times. The CDR3 nucleotides read TGTGCCAGCACCTGGACACCAGAGGAGCCCCAGCATTTT. This encodes CASTWTPEEPQHF. The rearrangement uses TRBV6-6 and TRBJ1-5; D may be TRBD1 (5 bases). Germline assignment: CDR1 MNHNY and CDR2 SVGAGI (reference sequence). CDR3 length: 13 amino acids. V was shortened by 7 bases and J by 8 bases, with 15 bases between the two germline ends.

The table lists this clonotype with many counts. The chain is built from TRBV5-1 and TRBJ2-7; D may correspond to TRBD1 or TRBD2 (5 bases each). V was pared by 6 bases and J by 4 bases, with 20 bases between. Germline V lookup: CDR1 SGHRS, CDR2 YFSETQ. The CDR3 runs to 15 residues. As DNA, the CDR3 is TGCGCCAGCAACCTATGGGGGACCAATTCTTACGAGCAGTACTTC. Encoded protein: CASNLWGTNSYEQYF.

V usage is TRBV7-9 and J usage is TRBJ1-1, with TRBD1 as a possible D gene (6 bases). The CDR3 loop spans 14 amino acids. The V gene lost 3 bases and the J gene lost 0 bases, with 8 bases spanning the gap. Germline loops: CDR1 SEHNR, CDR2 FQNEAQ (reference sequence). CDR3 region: CASSFGGVNTEAFF. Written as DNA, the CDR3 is TGTGCCAGCAGCTTTGGGGGCGTGAACACTGAAGCTTTCTTT. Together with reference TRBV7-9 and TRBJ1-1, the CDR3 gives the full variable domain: DTGVSQNPRHKITKRGQNVTFRCDPISEHNRLYWYRQTLGQGPEFLTYFQNEAQLEKSRLLSDRFSAERPKGSFSTLEIQRTEQGDSAMYLCASSFGGVNTEAFFGQGTRLTVV.

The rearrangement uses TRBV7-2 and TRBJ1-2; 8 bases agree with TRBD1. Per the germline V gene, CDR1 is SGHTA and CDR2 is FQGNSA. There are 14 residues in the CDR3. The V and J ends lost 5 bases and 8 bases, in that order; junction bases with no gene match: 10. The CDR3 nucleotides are TGTGCCAGCAGCCCTCAGACAGGGGTAGAGGGCTACACCTTC. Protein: CASSPQTGVEGYTF.

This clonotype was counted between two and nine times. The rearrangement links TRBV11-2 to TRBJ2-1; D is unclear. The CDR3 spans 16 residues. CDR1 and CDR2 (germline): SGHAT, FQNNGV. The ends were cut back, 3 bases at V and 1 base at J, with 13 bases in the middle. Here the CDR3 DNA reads TGTGCCAGCAGCTTGCCAGGAGTCTCTTCCTACAATGAGCAGTTCTTC. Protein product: CASSLPGVSSYNEQFF.

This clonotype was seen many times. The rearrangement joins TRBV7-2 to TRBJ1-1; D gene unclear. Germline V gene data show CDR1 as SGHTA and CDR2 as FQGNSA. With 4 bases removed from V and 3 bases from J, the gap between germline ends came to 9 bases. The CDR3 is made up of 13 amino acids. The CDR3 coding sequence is TGTGCCAGCAGCTCCGAGATGTACACTGAAGCTTTCTTT. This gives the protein CASSSEMYTEAFF.

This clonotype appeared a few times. This CDR3 is CASSVVWDFVSYNEQFF. Written as DNA, the CDR3 is TGTGCCAGCAGCGTCGTTTGGGACTTCGTCTCCTACAATGAGCAGTTCTTC. The chain uses TRBV7-9 and TRBJ2-1; D is perhaps TRBD2 (6 bases). CDR3 length: 17 amino acids. V was cut by 5 bases and J by 0 bases, with 17 bases left in between. The V gene's germline CDR1 is SEHNR and CDR2 FQNEAQ (reference sequence).

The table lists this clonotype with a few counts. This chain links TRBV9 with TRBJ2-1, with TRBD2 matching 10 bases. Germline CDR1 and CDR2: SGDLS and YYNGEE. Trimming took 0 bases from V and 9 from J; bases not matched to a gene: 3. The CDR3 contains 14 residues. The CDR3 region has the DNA TGTGCCAGCAGCGTAGTACCTAGCGGGAGTGAGCAGTTCTTC. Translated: CASSVVPSGSEQFF.

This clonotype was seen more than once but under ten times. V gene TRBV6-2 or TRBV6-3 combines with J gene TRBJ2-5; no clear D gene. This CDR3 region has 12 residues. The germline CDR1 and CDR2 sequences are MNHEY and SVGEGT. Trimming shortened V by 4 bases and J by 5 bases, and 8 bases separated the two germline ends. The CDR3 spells CASSWVEETQYF. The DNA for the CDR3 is TGTGCCAGCAGTTGGGTGGAGGAGACCCAGTACTTC.

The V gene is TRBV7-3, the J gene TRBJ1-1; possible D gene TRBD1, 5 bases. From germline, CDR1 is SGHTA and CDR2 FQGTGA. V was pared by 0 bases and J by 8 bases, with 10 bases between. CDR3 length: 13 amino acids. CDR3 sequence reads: CASSLTGTSEAFF. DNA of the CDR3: TGTGCCAGCAGCTTAACCGGGACGTCGGAAGCTTTCTTT. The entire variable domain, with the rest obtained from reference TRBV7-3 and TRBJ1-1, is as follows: GAGVSQTPSNKVTEKGKYVELRCDPISGHTALYWYRQSLGQGPEFLIYFQGTGAADDSGLPNDRFFAVRPEGSVSTLKIQRTERGDSAVYLCASSLTGTSEAFFGQGTRLTVV.

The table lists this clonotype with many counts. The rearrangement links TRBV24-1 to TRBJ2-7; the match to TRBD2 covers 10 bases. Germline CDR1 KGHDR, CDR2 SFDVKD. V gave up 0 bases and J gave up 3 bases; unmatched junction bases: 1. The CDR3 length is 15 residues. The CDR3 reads CATSDLASGSYEQYF. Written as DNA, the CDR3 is TGTGCCACCAGTGATTTGGCTAGCGGGAGCTACGAGCAGTACTTC.

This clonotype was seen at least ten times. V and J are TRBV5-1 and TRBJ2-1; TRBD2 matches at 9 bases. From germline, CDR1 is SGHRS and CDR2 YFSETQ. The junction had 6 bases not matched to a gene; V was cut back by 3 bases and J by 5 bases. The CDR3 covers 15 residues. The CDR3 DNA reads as TGCGCCAGCAGCTCAACTAGCGGGTTGAACAATGAGCAGTTCTTC. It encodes CASSSTSGLNNEQFF.

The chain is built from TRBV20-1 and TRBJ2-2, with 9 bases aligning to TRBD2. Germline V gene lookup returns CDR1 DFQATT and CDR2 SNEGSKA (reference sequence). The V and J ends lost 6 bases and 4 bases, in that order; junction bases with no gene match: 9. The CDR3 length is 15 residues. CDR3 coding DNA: TGCAGTGCCCGTAGCGGGAGTAGGGGCACCGGGGAGCTGTTTTTT. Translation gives CSARSGSRGTGELFF.